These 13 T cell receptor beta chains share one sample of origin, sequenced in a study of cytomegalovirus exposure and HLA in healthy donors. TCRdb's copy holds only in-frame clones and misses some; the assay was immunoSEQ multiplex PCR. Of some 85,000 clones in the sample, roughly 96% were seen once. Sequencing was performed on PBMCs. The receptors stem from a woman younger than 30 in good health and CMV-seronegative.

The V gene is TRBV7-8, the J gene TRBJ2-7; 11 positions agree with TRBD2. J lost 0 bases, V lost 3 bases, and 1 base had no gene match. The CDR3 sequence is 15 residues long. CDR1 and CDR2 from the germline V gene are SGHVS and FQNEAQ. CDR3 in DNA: TGTGCCAGCAGCTTGACTAGCGGGAACTCCTACGAGCAGTACTTC. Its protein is CASSLTSGNSYEQYF.

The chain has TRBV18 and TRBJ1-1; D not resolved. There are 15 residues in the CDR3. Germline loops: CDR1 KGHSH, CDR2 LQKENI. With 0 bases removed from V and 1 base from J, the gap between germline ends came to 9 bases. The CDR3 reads CASSPPAGWNTEAFF. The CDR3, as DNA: TGTGCCAGCTCACCACCGGCGGGGTGGAACACTGAAGCTTTCTTT.

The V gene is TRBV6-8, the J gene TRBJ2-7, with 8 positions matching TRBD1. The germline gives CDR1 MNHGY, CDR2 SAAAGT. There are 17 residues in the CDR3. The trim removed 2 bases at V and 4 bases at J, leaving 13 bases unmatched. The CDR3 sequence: CASSYIGSRGHRYEQYF. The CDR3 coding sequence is TGTGCCAGCAGTTACATCGGTTCCAGGGGGCACAGGTACGAGCAGTACTTC.

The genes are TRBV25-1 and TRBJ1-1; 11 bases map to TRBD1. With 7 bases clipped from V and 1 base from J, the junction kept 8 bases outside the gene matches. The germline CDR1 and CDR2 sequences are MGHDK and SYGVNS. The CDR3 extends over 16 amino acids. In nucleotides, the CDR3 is TGTGCCAGCAAAGGACAGGGGGCTGGGACGAACACTGAAGCTTTCTTT. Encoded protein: CASKGQGAGTNTEAFF.

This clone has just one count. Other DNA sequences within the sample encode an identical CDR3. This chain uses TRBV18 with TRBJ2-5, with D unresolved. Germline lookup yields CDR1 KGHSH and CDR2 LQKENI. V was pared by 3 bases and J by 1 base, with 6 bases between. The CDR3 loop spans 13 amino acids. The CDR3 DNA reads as TGTGCCAGCTCACCTCCTCCCCAAGAGACCCAGTACTTC. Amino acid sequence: CASSPPPQETQYF.

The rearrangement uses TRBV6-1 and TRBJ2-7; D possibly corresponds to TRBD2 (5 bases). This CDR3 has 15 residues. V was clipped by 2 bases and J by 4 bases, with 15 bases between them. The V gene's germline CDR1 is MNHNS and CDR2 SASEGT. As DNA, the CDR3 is TGTGCCAGCAGTGAATCGCCAGCGGCCGTATACGAGCAGTACTTC. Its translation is CASSESPAAVYEQYF.

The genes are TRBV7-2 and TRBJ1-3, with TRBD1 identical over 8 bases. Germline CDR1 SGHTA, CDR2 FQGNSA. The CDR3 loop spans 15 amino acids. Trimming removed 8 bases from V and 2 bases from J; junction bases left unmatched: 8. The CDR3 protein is CASSPARGPGNTIYF. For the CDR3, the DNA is TGTGCCAGCTCCCCGGCCAGGGGGCCTGGAAACACCATATATTTT.

This CDR3 is CASSIPGTSGQETQYF. The CDR3 bases are TGTGCCAGTAGTATACCCGGGACTAGTGGGCAAGAGACCCAGTACTTC. V and J are TRBV19 and TRBJ2-5; 8 bases are shared with TRBD2. The CDR3 covers 16 residues. J gave up 2 bases and V 2 bases, and 7 bases lay outside the gene matches. Germline loops: CDR1 LNHDA, CDR2 SQIVND (reference sequence).

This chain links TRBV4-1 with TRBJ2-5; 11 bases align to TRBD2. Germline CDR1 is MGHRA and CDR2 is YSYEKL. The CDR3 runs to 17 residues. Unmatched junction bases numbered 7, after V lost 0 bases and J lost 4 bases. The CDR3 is CASSQDASSGRRETQYF. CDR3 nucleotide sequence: TGCGCCAGCAGCCAAGATGCGTCTAGCGGGAGGAGAGAGACCCAGTACTTC.

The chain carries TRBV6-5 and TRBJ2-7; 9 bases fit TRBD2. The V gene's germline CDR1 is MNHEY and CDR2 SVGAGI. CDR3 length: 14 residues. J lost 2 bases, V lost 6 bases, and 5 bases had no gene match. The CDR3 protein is CASRRAGGTYEQYF. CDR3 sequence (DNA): TGTGCCAGCAGAAGAGCGGGGGGCACCTACGAGCAGTACTTC.

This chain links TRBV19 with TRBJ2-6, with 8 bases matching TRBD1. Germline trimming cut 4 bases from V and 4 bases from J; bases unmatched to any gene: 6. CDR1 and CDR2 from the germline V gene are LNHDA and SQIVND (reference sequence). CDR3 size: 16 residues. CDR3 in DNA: TGTGCCAGTAGTACTCCAGGGGGCAAGGGGGCCAACGTCCTGACTTTC. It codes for CASSTPGGKGANVLTF.

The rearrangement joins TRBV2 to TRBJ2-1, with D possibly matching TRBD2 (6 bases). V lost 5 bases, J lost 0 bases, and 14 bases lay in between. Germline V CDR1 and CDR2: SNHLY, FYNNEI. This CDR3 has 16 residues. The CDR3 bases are TGTGCCAGCAGTTATCATAGCGGTAGCTCCTACAATGAGCAGTTCTTC. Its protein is CASSYHSGSSYNEQFF.

The CDR3 protein is CASSSITGGPNEQYF. In nucleotides, the CDR3 is TGTGCCAGCAGTTCTATTACGGGAGGGCCAAACGAGCAGTACTTC. The chain recombines TRBV14 with TRBJ2-7, with 8 bases identical to TRBD2. Germline CDR1 SGHDN, CDR2 FVKESK. V lost 6 bases to trimming and J lost 5 bases; unmatched junction nucleotides: 12. This CDR3 has 15 amino acids.